These 30 T cell receptor beta chains originate from one sample sequenced in a study of Graves' ophthalmopathy and Graves' hyperthyroidism. RNA transcripts were the source from which TCR beta CDR3 regions were amplified. HTBI-primed RT-PCR formed the first round, and a multiplex PCR formed the second. TCRdb fed the multiplex PCR reads into MiXCR, producing one record per CDR3 protein. The sample records approximately 640,000 distinct CDR3 sequences, 35% to 50% being singletons. The specimen sequenced was peripheral blood. The receptors derive from an adult man with Graves' ophthalmopathy.

This clonotype turned up a few times. J is TRBJ2-7 and V is TRBV14; D possibly corresponds to TRBD2 (5 bases). With 7 bases removed from V and 5 bases from J, the gap between germline ends came to 12 bases. CDR3 size: 12 residues. Per the germline V gene, CDR1 is SGHDN and CDR2 is FVKESK. The CDR3 DNA sequence: TGTGCCAGCACGGGGTCGGTCCACGAGCAGTACTTC. Translation gives CASTGSVHEQYF. The whole variable domain, filled in from reference TRBV14 and TRBJ2-7, reads EAGVTQFPSHSVIEKGQTVTLRCDPISGHDNLYWYRRVMGKEIKFLLHFVKESKQDESGMPNNRFLAERTGGTYSTLKVQPAELEDSGVYFCASTGSVHEQYFGPGTRLTVT.

This clonotype was detected ten times or more. J is TRBJ1-6 and V is TRBV6-5; D is undetermined. The germline V gene has CDR1 MNHEY and CDR2 SVGAGI. The ends were cut back, 6 bases at V and 8 bases at J, with 11 bases in the middle. The CDR3 totals 13 residues. CDR3 loop: CASSLSVHSPLHF. In nucleotides, the CDR3 is TGTGCCAGCAGCCTTTCCGTCCATTCACCCCTCCACTTT.

This clonotype was seen many times. The chain is built from TRBV15 and TRBJ1-2; 8 bases agree with TRBD1. The germline V gene encodes CDR1 LNHNV and CDR2 YYDKDF (reference sequence). The junction had 12 bases not matched to a gene; V was cut back by 6 bases and J by 9 bases. This CDR3 comprises 14 residues. The CDR3, as DNA: TGTGCCACCAGTAGGTCCGGGACAGGTGCGAGCTACACCTTC. Translation: CATSRSGTGASYTF.

The rearrangement links TRBV5-8 to TRBJ1-2, with D possibly being TRBD1 (6 bases). Germline CDR1 is SGHTS and CDR2 is YDEGEE. This CDR3 has 17 amino acids. V lost 4 bases and J 1 base, leaving 20 bases between the germline ends. In DNA, the CDR3 is TGTGCCAGCAGCCAAGACGCCGGGACATCTTTTAACTATGGCTACACCTTC. Translated, it gives CASSQDAGTSFNYGYTF.

In DNA form, the CDR3 reads TGTGCCACCAGCAGCCCAATAGGCACTGAAGCTTTCTTT. Protein: CATSSPIGTEAFF. The chain couples TRBV15 to TRBJ1-1, with D unclear. V lost 3 bases and J lost 4, with 9 bases in between. The CDR3 length is 13 residues. Germline V CDR1 and CDR2: LNHNV, YYDKDF (reference sequence). Complete variable domain (other parts from reference TRBV15 and TRBJ1-1): DAMVIQNPRYQVTQFGKPVTLSCSQTLNHNVMYWYQQKSSQAPKLLFHYYDKDFNNEADTPDNFQSRRPNTSFCFLDIRSPGLGDTAMYLCATSSPIGTEAFFGQGTRLTVV.

V is TRBV18 and J is TRBJ1-1; D is uncertain. Trimming stripped 4 bases from V and 0 bases from J, with 9 bases between. The germline V gene has CDR1 KGHSH and CDR2 LQKENI. CDR3 size: 14 residues. The CDR3 sequence is CASSHDPLNTEAFF. The CDR3 DNA is TGTGCCAGCTCACACGACCCTTTGAACACTGAAGCTTTCTTT.

The chain has TRBV5-1 and TRBJ2-7, with 8 bases matching TRBD2. Unmatched junction bases numbered 5, after V lost 0 bases and J lost 0 bases. The CDR3 sequence is 16 residues long. From germline, CDR1 is SGHRS and CDR2 YFSETQ. This CDR3 reads CASSLGGGKSSYEQYF. In nucleotides, the CDR3 is TGCGCCAGCAGCTTGGGCGGGGGGAAGTCCTCCTACGAGCAGTACTTC.

This chain links TRBV7-2 with TRBJ2-5; D unclear. Germline V gene lookup returns CDR1 SGHTA and CDR2 FQGNSA. The CDR3 sequence is 13 residues long. Trimming left V 1 base short and J 9 bases short, with 12 bases between. Written as DNA, the CDR3 is TGTGCCAGCAGCTTAGGCAGCGATCAGCCCCAGTACTTC. Protein sequence: CASSLGSDQPQYF.

This clonotype showed up many times. The chain is built from TRBV19 and TRBJ2-2; possible D gene TRBD2, 6 bases. The CDR3 is 15 amino acids. Looked up from germline, CDR1 is LNHDA and CDR2 is SQIVND (reference sequence). Trimming removed 3 bases at V and 3 bases at J, with 11 bases between. The CDR3 nucleotides are TGTGCCAGTAGTATCGGGGGATACTACACCGGGGAGCTGTTTTTT. This gives the protein CASSIGGYYTGELFF.

V is TRBV7-9 and J is TRBJ1-4, with 8 bases aligning to TRBD1. V lost 4 bases and J lost 8; bases outside the gene matches: 9. The CDR3 is 15 residues long. In germline, CDR1 is SEHNR, CDR2 FQNEAQ (reference sequence). CDR3 nucleotide sequence: TGTGCCAGCAGCTCGCGAACAGGGGGTCTCGAAAAACTGTTTTTT. It is translated as CASSSRTGGLEKLFF.

Of note for this clonotype: Mismatch with germline at one junction end may stem from a read error. This rearrangement joins TRBV7-9 to TRBJ1-5, with D unresolved. Germline-derived CDR1 and CDR2 are SEHNR and FQNEAQ (reference sequence). This CDR3 contains 17 residues. The CDR3 DNA follows: TGTGCCAGCAGCCAAGATTACCAGACAAATAGCAATCAGCCCCGGCATTTT. It yields the protein CASSQDYQTNSNQPRHF.

Comments on this clonotype: A junction boundary mismatches the germline segment, possibly from a read error. The chain couples TRBV29-1 to TRBJ2-7; TRBD1 aligns across 7 bases. Germline lookup yields CDR1 SQVTM and CDR2 ANQGSEA. This CDR3 comprises 13 residues. The CDR3 DNA reads as TGCAGCGTCGTCCGGGACAGCTCCTACGGGCAGTACTTC. It codes for CSVVRDSSYGQYF.

The rearrangement uses TRBV25-1 and TRBJ1-1, with D perhaps matching TRBD1 (5 bases). This CDR3 comprises 15 residues. Germline V lookup: CDR1 MGHDK, CDR2 SYGVNS. The V end lost 8 bases, the J end lost 1 base, and 17 bases lay between the germline ends. CDR3 nucleotide sequence: TGTGCCAGCCAAAAACGAGGGACGGGGAACACTGAAGCTTTCTTT. Translated, it gives CASQKRGTGNTEAFF.

The chain couples TRBV7-8 to TRBJ2-5; D tentatively reads TRBD1 or TRBD2 (5 bases each). CDR3 length: 14 residues. The germline V and J ends were trimmed by 3 bases and 5 bases, with 13 bases remaining between them. Germline V gene lookup returns CDR1 SGHVS and CDR2 FQNEAQ. CDR3 region: CASSFSGSWETQYF. Written as DNA, the CDR3 is TGTGCCAGCAGCTTCTCAGGGAGTTGGGAGACCCAGTACTTC.

This clonotype showed up many times. This chain connects TRBV6-6 to TRBJ1-2, with unresolved D. Trimming shortened V by 6 bases and J by 4 bases, and 12 bases separated the two germline ends. The CDR3 sequence is 13 residues long. Per germline, CDR1 MNHNY and CDR2 SVGAGI (reference sequence). CDR3 DNA: TGTGCCAGCAGGACGACAAGTATCTATGGCTACACCTTC. Amino acids: CASRTTSIYGYTF.

The chain has TRBV7-3 and TRBJ2-7, with 8 bases matching TRBD2. CDR1 and CDR2 from the germline V gene are SGHTA and FQGTGA. V was pared by 2 bases and J by 10 bases, with 7 bases of the junction left unmatched. The CDR3 is 13 amino acids. The CDR3 reads CASSLGTSGKQYF. CDR3 DNA: TGTGCCAGCAGCTTAGGGACTAGTGGGAAACAGTACTTC.

This clonotype was seen more than once but under ten times. J is TRBJ2-7 and V is TRBV6-5; 9 bases are a match to TRBD1. Germline V gives CDR1 MNHEY, CDR2 SVGAGI. Unmatched junction bases numbered 7, after V lost 5 bases and J lost 5 bases. This CDR3 has 14 amino acids. The chain's CDR3 is CASSLRDRAHEQYF. For the CDR3, the DNA is TGTGCCAGCAGTCTCCGGGACAGGGCCCACGAGCAGTACTTC.

Worth noting for this clonotype: The junction does not match germline at one end; this may be a read error. The J gene is TRBJ2-2, the V gene TRBV10-3; TRBD2 is a possible D gene (5 bases). Germline V gene lookup returns CDR1 ENHRY and CDR2 SYGVKD. The CDR3 has 14 amino acids. The CDR3 region is CASSERYRGGELFF. Here the CDR3 DNA reads TGTGCCAGCAGTGAACGCTATCGGGGCGGGGAGCTGTTTTTT.

This chain links TRBV6-5 with TRBJ2-2; D is possibly TRBD1 or TRBD2 (6 bases each). The CDR3 consists of 17 residues. Germline lookup yields CDR1 MNHEY and CDR2 SVGAGI. The V gene lost 2 bases and the J gene lost 6 bases, with 19 bases spanning the gap. For the CDR3, the DNA is TGTGCCAGCAGTTACGCTGGACGGGGGCTCCTTTCCGGGGAGCTGTTTTTT. This codes for CASSYAGRGLLSGELFF.

V gene TRBV19 combines with J gene TRBJ1-1, with D possibly TRBD1 on 6 matching bases. Germline CDR1 and CDR2: LNHDA and SQIVND (reference sequence). V was pared by 8 bases and J by 5 bases, with 21 bases between. This CDR3 comprises 15 residues. The CDR3 loop reads CASSPAAGARTEAFF. The DNA for the CDR3 is TGTGCCAGTTCCCCCGCGGCAGGGGCCCGGACTGAAGCTTTCTTT.

This clonotype was counted a few times. This sequence joins TRBV7-8 and TRBJ2-5, with 12 positions matching TRBD2. The germline V gene has CDR1 SGHVS and CDR2 FQNEAQ. The CDR3 length is 13 residues. CDR3 coding DNA: TGTGCTAGGCTAGCGGGAGGGGGGGAGACCCAGTACTTC. This gives the protein CARLAGGGETQYF.

The chain uses TRBV9 and TRBJ2-5; D possibly corresponds to TRBD2 (7 bases). The CDR3 spans 15 residues. Per germline, CDR1 SGDLS and CDR2 YYNGEE. Between the trimmed V and J ends, which lost 0 bases and 2 bases, there was a span of 11 bases. CDR3 protein: CASSVGGGVQETQYF. As DNA, the CDR3 is TGTGCCAGCAGCGTAGGAGGGGGGGTACAAGAGACCCAGTACTTC.

V usage is TRBV29-1 and J usage is TRBJ2-7; 10 positions agree with TRBD1. With V trimmed by 6 bases and J by 2 bases, 4 bases remained unmatched. Germline values: CDR1 SQVTM, CDR2 ANQGSEA. The CDR3 consists of 13 residues. CDR3 residues: CSVADRGPYEQYF. Here the CDR3 DNA reads TGCAGCGTGGCAGACAGGGGGCCCTACGAGCAGTACTTC.

This clonotype has ten or more counts. J is TRBJ1-6 and V is TRBV20-1, with 8 bases fitting TRBD1. This CDR3 region has 15 residues. Trimming at V came to 0 bases and at J to 7 bases, leaving 5 bases not matched to a gene. Germline-derived CDR1 and CDR2 are DFQATT and SNEGSKA (reference sequence). The CDR3 reads CSARDGRQGNSPLHF. CDR3 bases: TGCAGTGCTAGAGATGGGAGACAGGGGAATTCACCCCTCCACTTT.

This clonotype occurred a few times. J is TRBJ1-1 and V is TRBV30; D is unclear. This CDR3 spans 13 amino acids. The germline V gene has CDR1 GTSNPN and CDR2 SVGIG (reference sequence). The CDR3 nucleotides read TGTGCGCAGGCCCGGAATAGGAACACTGAAGCTTTCTTT. The encoded protein is CAQARNRNTEAFF.

This clonotype showed up many times. J is TRBJ2-2 and V is TRBV2; D unresolved. V was pared by 5 bases and J by 3 bases, with 1 base between. The CDR3 is 11 residues long. Germline V gives CDR1 SNHLY, CDR2 FYNNEI. CDR3 coding DNA: TGTGCCAGCAGTTACACCGGGGAGCTGTTTTTT. Translating gives CASSYTGELFF.

This chain connects TRBV19 to TRBJ2-2; TRBD2 might be the D (6 bases). Germline V CDR1 and CDR2: LNHDA, SQIVND (reference sequence). The CDR3 has 14 residues. Between the trimmed V and J ends, which lost 5 bases and 3 bases, there was a span of 10 bases. CDR3 in amino acids: CASSEWGDTGELFF. The CDR3 nucleotides are TGTGCCAGTAGTGAGTGGGGGGACACCGGGGAGCTGTTTTTT.

This clonotype was observed at least ten times. The chain uses TRBV7-9 and TRBJ2-5; D could derive from TRBD1 or TRBD2 (6 bases each). V lost 5 bases to trimming and J lost 2 bases, with 21 bases between them. The CDR3 runs 17 residues. Germline-derived CDR1 and CDR2 are SEHNR and FQNEAQ (reference sequence). The CDR3 protein is CASSLTRRGDNQETQYF. The CDR3 nucleotides read TGTGCCAGCAGCCTGACTAGACGAGGGGACAATCAAGAGACCCAGTACTTC.

A few counts support this clonotype. V gene TRBV20-1 combines with J gene TRBJ1-1, with D maybe TRBD1 (6 bases). Germline V gene lookup returns CDR1 DFQATT and CDR2 SNEGSKA (reference sequence). Between the trimmed V and J ends, which lost 1 base and 4 bases, there was a span of 13 bases. CDR3 length equals 14 residues. The CDR3 sequence is CSARVGGGLTEAFF. The CDR3 DNA reads TGCAGTGCTAGAGTGGGGGGGGGGCTCACTGAAGCTTTCTTT.

The chain is built from TRBV29-1 and TRBJ1-2; 7 positions match TRBD1. This CDR3 comprises 11 residues. The germline gives CDR1 SQVTM, CDR2 ANQGSEA. The CDR3 bases are TGCAGTGACAGGGACACCTTCGTCTACACCTTC. Its translation: CSDRDTFVYTF.